Listed below are T cell receptor beta chains from one sample, sequenced in a study of blood T cell repertoires in COVID-19. The method was immunoSEQ multiplex PCR; TCRdb's version includes in-frame clones alone and lacks a portion of them. The data contain 200,000 or so clones, around 81% of them singletons. The sample consisted of peripheral blood. Receptors were obtained from a woman between 65 and 79 years old with acute or convalescent COVID-19. Both conserved end residues are part of each CDR3. D genes are given only for firm matches. Clone size is not always given. Where it is, it says once, few, many or a class for expanded clones.

>-|TRBV1|TRBJ2-2|-
TGCACCAGCAGCCTAGCGGGGGGGGGACCCGGGGAGCTGTTTTTT
CTSSLAGGGPGELFF
>-|TRBV27|TRBJ1-6|TRBD1
TGTGCCAGCAGCCAGACCGGGACAGGGGGCTCACCCCTCCACTTT
CASSQTGTGGSPLHF
>-|TRBV5-1|TRBJ1-6|-
TGCGCCAGCAGCCCGCAGGGTACAAATTCACCCCTCCACTTT
CASSPQGTNSPLHF
>-|TRBV9|TRBJ2-5|-
TGTGCCAGCAGCGTCCCAGGGGCTGAGACCCAGTACTTC
CASSVPGAETQYF
>-|TRBV11-2|TRBJ2-3|TRBD2
TGTGCCAGCACCCAGGGAGCGGGAGGGCGAGATACGCAGTATTTT
CASTQGAGGRDTQYF
>-|TRBV20-1|TRBJ2-1|TRBD2
TGCAGTGCTAGTATGAGGGGACTAGCAACGAATGAGCAGTTCTTC
CSASMRGLATNEQFF
>-|TRBV19|TRBJ1-5|-
TGTGCCAGTAGTATCCAGGCAGACGGGGGGATGCCCCAGCATTTT
CASSIQADGGMPQHF
>-|TRBV6-5|TRBJ2-7|TRBD1
TGTGCCAGCAGCGGGTCGGACAGGGGGTCCTACGAGCAGTACTTC
CASSGSDRGSYEQYF
>-|TRBV10-3|TRBJ1-2|-
TGTGCCATCAGTGAGACTCCCGGGACATATGGCTACACCTTC
CAISETPGTYGYTF
>-|TRBV15|TRBJ1-2|TRBD1
TGTGCCACCAGGGGGGACAGGTCAAACTATGGCTACACCTTC
CATRGDRSNYGYTF
>once|TRBV28|TRBJ2-7|TRBD2
TGTGCCAGCACCCCTAGGGGACTACTTTCCTACGAGCAGTACTTC
CASTPRGLLSYEQYF
>-|TRBV3-1/TRBV3-2|TRBJ1-3|-
TGTGCCAGCAGCCAAGGTGGGGGGGACACCATATATTTT
CASSQGGGDTIYF
>-|TRBV5-1|TRBJ1-4|-
TGCGCCAGCAGCGCAGGACAGTGGAGTGAAAAACTGTTTTTT
CASSAGQWSEKLFF
>-|TRBV24-1|TRBJ2-2|-
TGTGCCACCAGAAAGAACAGGGTGGACGGGGAGCTGTTTTTT
CATRKNRVDGELFF
>-|TRBV5-1|TRBJ2-1|TRBD2
TGCGCCAGCAGCACGGGGACTAGGGGGTCGCAGTTCTTC
CASSTGTRGSQFF
>-|TRBV18|TRBJ2-3|TRBD2
TGTGCCAGCTCACCTTTAGGACTAGCGGGAGTTGATACGCAGTATTTT
CASSPLGLAGVDTQYF
>-|TRBV9|TRBJ1-2|-
TGTGCCAGCAGCGTAGTTCCCTCAGGGGACTATGGCTACACCTTC
CASSVVPSGDYGYTF
>-|TRBV18|TRBJ1-1|-
TGTGCCAGCTCACCAGGGAACGACAGGACAAAAGGGAACACTGAAGCTTTCTTT
CASSPGNDRTKGNTEAFF
>-|TRBV28|TRBJ1-1|-
TGTGCCAGCAGTGAGGGGGTCACTGAAGCTTTCTTT
CASSEGVTEAFF
>-|TRBV9|TRBJ1-1|-
TGTGCCAGCAGCCCCCGCAGGGAAGCTTTCTTT
CASSPRREAFF
>-|TRBV6-6|TRBJ1-4|-
TGTGCCAGCAGAATGGACAGCTCCTTAGAAAAACTGTTTTTT
CASRMDSSLEKLFF
>-|TRBV28|TRBJ1-3|-
TGTGCCAGCAGTTCCTCCAAGGACAGCGTCTCTGGAAACACCATATATTTT
CASSSSKDSVSGNTIYF
>-|TRBV5-4|TRBJ1-4|TRBD1
TGTGCCAGCAGAAAACAGGGGCCAGATGAAAAACTGTTTTTT
CASRKQGPDEKLFF
>-|TRBV29-1|TRBJ1-3|-
TGCAGCGTAATCCGGAGCTCTGGAAACACCATATATTTT
CSVIRSSGNTIYF
>-|TRBV2|TRBJ2-2|-
TGTGCCAGCGTCGGGGGTTTGGACACCGGGGAGCTGTTTTTT
CASVGGLDTGELFF
>-|TRBV24-1|TRBJ1-1|-
TGTGCCACCAGTGATTATCGGGATTCTGAAGCTTTCTTT
CATSDYRDSEAFF
>-|TRBV6-2/TRBV6-3|TRBJ2-7|TRBD2
TGTGCCAGCAGTTACGGACTAGCGGGAGCCTACGAGCAGTACTTC
CASSYGLAGAYEQYF
>few|TRBV5-1|TRBJ2-1|TRBD2
TGCGCCAGCAGCTTGGGGACTAGCGGGAGTAAAGGCAATGAGCAGTTCTTC
CASSLGTSGSKGNEQFF
>-|TRBV21-1|TRBJ2-3|-
TGTGCCAGCAGCAAAGACGCAGCGGGAGGGCCGGGGAGCACAGATACGCAGTATTTT
CASSKDAAGGPGSTDTQYF
>few|TRBV6-5|TRBJ1-2|-
TGTGCCAGCAGACCCATTGGAGCTAACTATGGCTACACCTTC
CASRPIGANYGYTF
>-|TRBV3-1/TRBV3-2|TRBJ2-7|TRBD2
TGTGCCAGCAGCCAGGTGGGTCGGGAGGTCGACGAGCAGTACTTC
CASSQVGREVDEQYF
>-|TRBV27|TRBJ2-2|TRBD1
TGTGCCAGCACCCTTCTAGGGACAGGGGGCAACACCGGGGAGCTGTTTTTT
CASTLLGTGGNTGELFF
>-|TRBV7-6|TRBJ2-1|TRBD1
TGTGCCAGCAGCGTAAAATCAGGGGACAGCTCCTACAATGAGCAGTTCTTC
CASSVKSGDSSYNEQFF
>-|TRBV15|TRBJ2-2|-
TGTGCCACCAGCAGCAGGGGTTTAATGACCGGGGAGCTGTTTTTT
CATSSRGLMTGELFF
>-|TRBV28|TRBJ2-2|-
TGTGCCAGCAGTTCTGTTAGCGGGAACACCGGGGAGCTGTTTTTT
CASSSVSGNTGELFF
>-|TRBV11-2|TRBJ1-2|-
TGTGCCAGCAGCTTAGTGGCTCTTTCCAACTATGGCTACACCTTC
CASSLVALSNYGYTF
>-|TRBV30|TRBJ2-7|TRBD1
TGTGCCTGGACAAGACGGGACAGGGATTCCTACGAGCAGTACTTC
CAWTRRDRDSYEQYF
>-|TRBV5-6|TRBJ2-7|TRBD1
TGTGCCAGCAGCGGGACAGGGTTCAGCTCCTACGAGCAGTACTTC
CASSGTGFSSYEQYF
>few|TRBV7-6|TRBJ1-6|-
TGTGCCAGCAGCCCGCGGGCCGCTGGAAATTCACCCCTCCACTTT
CASSPRAAGNSPLHF
>-|TRBV7-9|TRBJ2-7|TRBD2
TGTGCCAGCAGGCAAATAGCGGGAGGCAACGAGCAGTACTTC
CASRQIAGGNEQYF
>once|TRBV15|TRBJ1-4|TRBD1
TGTGCCACAAAGACAGGGGGCACAACTAATGAAAAACTGTTTTTT
CATKTGGTTNEKLFF
>-|TRBV24-1|TRBJ1-5|-
TGTGCCACCAGAGAGGGAAGCAATCAGCCCCAGCATTTT
CATREGSNQPQHF
>-|TRBV3-1/TRBV3-2|TRBJ2-3|-
TGTGCCAGCAGCCAAGGATACTCATTTACCACAGATACGCAGTATTTT
CASSQGYSFTTDTQYF
>few|TRBV29-1|TRBJ2-1|-
TGCAGCGTTGAAGCCTGGACAGACAATGAGCAGTTCTTC
CSVEAWTDNEQFF
>-|TRBV3-1/TRBV3-2|TRBJ1-6|-
TGTGCCAGCAGCCAAGGGGCAGGCGGGTCACCCCTCCACTTT
CASSQGAGGSPLHF
>-|TRBV7-9|TRBJ2-6|-
TGTGCCAGCAGCCCCGGACAGCTCGGGGCCAACGTCCTGACTTTC
CASSPGQLGANVLTF
>-|TRBV6-6|TRBJ1-2|TRBD1
TGTGCCAGCAGTTACTTCGGACAGGGGGCGATTGGCTACACCTTC
CASSYFGQGAIGYTF
>few|TRBV18|TRBJ2-7|TRBD2
TGTGCCAGCTCACCGGGACTAGCGGGAGATGGGGAGCAGTACTTC
CASSPGLAGDGEQYF
>-|TRBV18|TRBJ1-2|-
TGTGCCAGCTCACCGACTCAGGGATACTATGGCTACACCTTC
CASSPTQGYYGYTF
>-|TRBV5-1|TRBJ2-7|-
TGCGCCAGCAGCCTACAGGGATCCTCCTACGAGCAGTACTTC
CASSLQGSSYEQYF
>-|TRBV5-4|TRBJ2-1|TRBD1
TGTGCCAGCAGCTTAAAGAGACAGGGGGCTAGGAATGAGCAGTTCTTC
CASSLKRQGARNEQFF
>-|TRBV4-1|TRBJ2-1|TRBD1
TGCGCCAGCAGCCGCGGGGACAGGGCTCATGGGAATGAGCAGTTCTTC
CASSRGDRAHGNEQFF
>-|TRBV28|TRBJ1-2|TRBD1
TGTGCCAGCAGTTTATGGGGACAGGGAGGGGACTATGGCTACACCTTC
CASSLWGQGGDYGYTF
>-|TRBV10-3|TRBJ2-3|TRBD1
TGTGCCATCAGTGAAGGGAACAGGGGTTTCTCAGATACGCAGTATTTT
CAISEGNRGFSDTQYF
>-|TRBV4-1|TRBJ2-2|-
TGCGCCAGCAGCCAAGACCCGGGAGCGAGCACCGGGGAGCTGTTTTTT
CASSQDPGASTGELFF